This TCR beta chain emerged from a study of cytomegalovirus exposure and HLA in healthy donors. General observations from the study: Most of the TCR beta V segments (in an earlier analysis) were productive either about 87% or about 30% of the time. The study flagged approximately 180 TCR beta chains as cytomegalovirus-associated. Rarity marked most TCR sequences, yet some public TCRs occurred in many donors.

This PCR relied on a set of 60 Vbeta primers and 13 Jbeta primers. The assay was immunoSEQ multiplex PCR, and TCRdb's table has in-frame clones only and misses some. The sample lists approximately 150,000 clones, around 75% occurring once. Notes on this clone: Its specificity is unknown.

V lost 6 bases and J lost 4; bases outside the gene matches: 12. Germline V gives CDR1 SEHNR, CDR2 FQNEAQ (reference sequence). The CDR3 runs to 16 residues. The sequence derives from a male donor in good health and CMV-seronegative. This chain joins TRBV7-9 and TRBJ1-2; 9 bases line up with TRBD1. Sequencing was carried out using PBMCs. The CDR3 DNA reads TGTGCCAGCAGTCCGGACAGGGGTGGCCTTAGCTATGGCTACACCTTC. It translates to CASSPDRGGLSYGYTF.